This TCR beta chain appears in the sequencing data of a study of T cells in Graves' hyperthyroidism and ophthalmopathy. The wider study: Peripheral blood sampling occurred at initial diagnosis, before any treatment.

The V and J ends lost 6 bases and 4 bases, in that order; junction bases with no gene match: 9. Per germline, CDR1 DFQATT and CDR2 SNEGSKA (reference sequence). The CDR3 covers 14 residues. Study-level findings and limits: A model using 13 V-J features told ophthalmopathy apart from stable hyperthyroidism.

Patients aged 18 to 65 had newly diagnosed hyperthyroidism that had lasted under 2 months. The study based diagnoses on clinical symptoms, serum thyroxine and TRAb, thyroid ultrasound and orbital computed tomography. TCR beta CDR3 regions were amplified from RNA. With the HTBI primer set, the TCR CDR3 went through a first round of RT-PCR. TCRdb used MiXCR to reprocess the multiplex PCR reads, holding one entry per CDR3 protein. The data hold a few hundred thousand distinct CDR3 sequences, with 15% to 18% observed a single time. This clonotype was counted many times. What it binds is not known. The clonotype originates from a woman aged 25 to 39 with Graves' hyperthyroidism. Material: blood. The V gene is TRBV20-1, the J gene TRBJ2-1; 7 bases are a match to TRBD2. In nucleotides, the CDR3 is TGCAGTGCGCCGCGGGGGTGGGGGTACAATGAGCAGTTCTTC. This codes for CSAPRGWGYNEQFF.